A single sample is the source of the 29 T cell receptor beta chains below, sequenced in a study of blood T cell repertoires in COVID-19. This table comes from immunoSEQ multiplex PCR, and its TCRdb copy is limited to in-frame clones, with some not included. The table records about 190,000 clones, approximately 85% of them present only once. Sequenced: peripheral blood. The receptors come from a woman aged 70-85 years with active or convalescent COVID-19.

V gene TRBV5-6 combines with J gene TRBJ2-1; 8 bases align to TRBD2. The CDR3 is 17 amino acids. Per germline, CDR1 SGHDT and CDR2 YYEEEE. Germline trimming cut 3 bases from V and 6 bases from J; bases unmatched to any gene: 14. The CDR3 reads CASSSYRLANRVNEQFF. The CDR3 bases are TGTGCCAGCAGCTCGTACCGACTAGCGAACCGGGTCAATGAGCAGTTCTTC.

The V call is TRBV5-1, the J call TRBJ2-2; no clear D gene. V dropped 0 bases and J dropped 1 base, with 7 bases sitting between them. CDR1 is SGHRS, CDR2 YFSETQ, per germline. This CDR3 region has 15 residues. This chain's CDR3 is CASSLVAGNTGELFF. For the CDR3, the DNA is TGCGCCAGCAGCTTGGTGGCAGGGAACACCGGGGAGCTGTTTTTT. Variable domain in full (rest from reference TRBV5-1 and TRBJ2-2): KAGVTQTPRYLIKTRGQQVTLSCSPISGHRSVSWYQQTPGQGLQFLFEYFSETQRNKGNFPGRFSGRQFSNSRSEMNVSTLELGDSALYLCASSLVAGNTGELFFGEGSRLTVL.

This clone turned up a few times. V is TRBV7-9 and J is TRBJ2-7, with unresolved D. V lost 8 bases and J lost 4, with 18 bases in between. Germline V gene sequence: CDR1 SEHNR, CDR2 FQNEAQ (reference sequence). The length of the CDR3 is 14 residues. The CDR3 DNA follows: TGTGCCAGCTATAATAAAGCAGCGTCTTACGAGCAGTACTTC. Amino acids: CASYNKAASYEQYF.

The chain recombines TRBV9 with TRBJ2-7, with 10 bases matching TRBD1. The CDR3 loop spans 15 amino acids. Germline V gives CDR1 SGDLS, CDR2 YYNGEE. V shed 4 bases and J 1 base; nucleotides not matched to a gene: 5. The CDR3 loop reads CASSLGQGKSYEQYF. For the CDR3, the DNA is TGTGCCAGCAGCTTGGGACAGGGGAAGTCCTACGAGCAGTACTTC.

CDR3 loop: CASSQKGAPNEKLFF. CDR3 coding DNA: TGTGCCAGCAGCCAAAAGGGGGCTCCTAATGAAAAACTGTTTTTT. The chain carries TRBV4-2 and TRBJ1-4, with TRBD1 identical over 7 bases. The germline V gene has CDR1 LGHNA and CDR2 YNFKEQ. The CDR3 contains 15 residues. With 2 bases clipped from V and 3 bases from J, the junction kept 3 bases outside the gene matches.

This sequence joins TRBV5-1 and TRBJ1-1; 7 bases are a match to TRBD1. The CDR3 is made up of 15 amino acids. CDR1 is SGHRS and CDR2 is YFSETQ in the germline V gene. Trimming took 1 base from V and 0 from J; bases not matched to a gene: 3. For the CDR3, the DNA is TGCGCCAGCAGCTTGTCGGGGACAGTGAACACTGAAGCTTTCTTT. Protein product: CASSLSGTVNTEAFF.

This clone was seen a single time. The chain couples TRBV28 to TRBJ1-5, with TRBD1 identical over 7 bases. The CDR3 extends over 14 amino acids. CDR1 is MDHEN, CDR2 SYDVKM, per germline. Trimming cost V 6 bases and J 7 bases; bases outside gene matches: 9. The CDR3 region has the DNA TGTGCCAGCAGCCCTGGAGGGGGCGGGCAGCCCCAGCATTTT. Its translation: CASSPGGGGQPQHF.

The CDR3 bases are TGCGCCAGCAGCTTAGACAGGGCCGCGAGGGGGGCCAACGTCCTGACTTTC. The encoded protein is CASSLDRAARGANVLTF. This chain links TRBV5-1 with TRBJ2-6; 7 bases line up with TRBD1. The CDR3 has 17 amino acids. Germline V lookup: CDR1 SGHRS, CDR2 YFSETQ. The J segment lost 4 bases and the V segment lost 2 bases, leaving 9 bases of the junction unmatched.

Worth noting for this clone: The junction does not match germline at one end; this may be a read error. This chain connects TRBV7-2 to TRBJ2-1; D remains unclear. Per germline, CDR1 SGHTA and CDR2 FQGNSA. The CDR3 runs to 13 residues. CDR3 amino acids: CASSLTPYYEQFF. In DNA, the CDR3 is TGTGCCAGCAGCTTAACCCCCTACTATGAGCAGTTCTTC.

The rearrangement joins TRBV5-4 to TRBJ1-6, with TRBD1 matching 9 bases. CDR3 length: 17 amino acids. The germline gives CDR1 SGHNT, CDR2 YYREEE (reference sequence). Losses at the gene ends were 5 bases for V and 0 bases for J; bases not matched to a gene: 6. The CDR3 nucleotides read TGTGCCAGCAGTTCGGACAGGGGTTTCTCCTATAATTCACCCCTCCACTTT. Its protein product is CASSSDRGFSYNSPLHF. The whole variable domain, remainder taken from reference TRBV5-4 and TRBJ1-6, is ETGVTQSPTHLIKTRGQQVTLRCSSQSGHNTVSWYQQALGQGPQFIFQYYREEENGRGNFPPRFSGLQFPNYSSELNVNALELDDSALYLCASSSDRGFSYNSPLHFGNGTRLTVT.

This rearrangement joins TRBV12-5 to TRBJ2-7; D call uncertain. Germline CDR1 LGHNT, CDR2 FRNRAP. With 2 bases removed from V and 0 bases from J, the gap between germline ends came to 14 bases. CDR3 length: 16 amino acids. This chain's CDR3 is CASGLCVLYYSYEQYF. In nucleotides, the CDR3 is TGTGCTAGTGGTTTGTGTGTACTTTACTACTCCTACGAGCAGTACTTC. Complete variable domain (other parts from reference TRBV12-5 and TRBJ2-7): DARVTQTPRHKVTEMGQEVTMRCQPILGHNTVFWYRQTMMQGLELLAYFRNRAPLDDSGMPKDRFSAEMPDATLATLKIQPSEPRDSAVYFCASGLCVLYYSYEQYFGPGTRLTVT.

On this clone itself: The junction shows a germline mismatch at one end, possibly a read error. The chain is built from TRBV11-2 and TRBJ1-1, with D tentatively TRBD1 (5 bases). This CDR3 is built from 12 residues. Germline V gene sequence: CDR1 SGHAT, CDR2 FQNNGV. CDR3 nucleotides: TGTGCCAGCAGCCATTCGAAGACACGGGGGGACTTT. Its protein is CASSHSKTRGDF.

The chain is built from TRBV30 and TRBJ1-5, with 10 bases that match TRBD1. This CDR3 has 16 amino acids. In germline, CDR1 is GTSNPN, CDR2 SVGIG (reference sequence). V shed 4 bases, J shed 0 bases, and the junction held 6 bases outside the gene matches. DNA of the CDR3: TGTGCCTGGAATCCTAGGGACAGGGGTAGCAATCAGCCCCAGCATTTT. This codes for CAWNPRDRGSNQPQHF.

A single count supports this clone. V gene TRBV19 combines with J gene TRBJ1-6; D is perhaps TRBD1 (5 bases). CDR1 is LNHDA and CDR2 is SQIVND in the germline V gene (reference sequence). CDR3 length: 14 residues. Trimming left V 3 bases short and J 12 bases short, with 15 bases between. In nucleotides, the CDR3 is TGTGCCAGTAGTATTAGGCAGGGCCAAGGACCCCTCCACTTT. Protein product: CASSIRQGQGPLHF. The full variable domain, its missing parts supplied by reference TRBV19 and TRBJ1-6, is DGGITQSPKYLFRKEGQNVTLSCEQNLNHDAMYWYRQDPGQGLRLIYYSQIVNDFQKGDIAEGYSVSREKKESFPLTVTSAQKNPTAFYLCASSIRQGQGPLHFGNGTRLTVT.

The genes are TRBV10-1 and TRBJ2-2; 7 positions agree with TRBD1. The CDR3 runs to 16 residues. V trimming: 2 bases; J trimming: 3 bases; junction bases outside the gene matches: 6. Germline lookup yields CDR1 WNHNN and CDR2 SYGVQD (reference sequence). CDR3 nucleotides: TGCGCCAGCAGTGAGGTTGGGACAGTTTACACCGGGGAGCTGTTTTTT. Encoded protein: CASSEVGTVYTGELFF.

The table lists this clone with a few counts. CDR3 coding DNA: TGTGCCAGCAGCTTCGAGAGAATGAACACTGAAGCTTTCTTT. Its translation: CASSFERMNTEAFF. This sequence joins TRBV5-4 and TRBJ1-1; D is undetermined. Germline-derived CDR1 and CDR2 are SGHNT and YYREEE (reference sequence). This CDR3 has 14 amino acids. Trimming cost V 2 bases and J 0 bases, with 8 bases left between them.

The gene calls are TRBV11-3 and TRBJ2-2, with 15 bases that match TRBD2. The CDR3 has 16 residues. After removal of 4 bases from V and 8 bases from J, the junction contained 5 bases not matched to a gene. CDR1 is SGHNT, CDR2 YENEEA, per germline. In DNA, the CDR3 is TGTGCCAGCAGCTCCGGACTAGCGGGAGGGCATGGGGAGCTGTTTTTT. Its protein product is CASSSGLAGGHGELFF.

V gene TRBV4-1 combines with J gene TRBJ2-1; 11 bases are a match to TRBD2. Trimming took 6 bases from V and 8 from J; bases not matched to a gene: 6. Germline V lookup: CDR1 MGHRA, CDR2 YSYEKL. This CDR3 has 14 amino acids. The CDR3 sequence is CASRIAGGVHEQFF. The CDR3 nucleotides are TGCGCCAGCAGGATAGCGGGAGGGGTGCATGAGCAGTTCTTC.

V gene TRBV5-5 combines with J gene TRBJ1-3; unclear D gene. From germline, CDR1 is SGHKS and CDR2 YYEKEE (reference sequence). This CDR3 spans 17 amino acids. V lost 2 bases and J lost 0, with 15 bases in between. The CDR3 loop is CASSFFRLLSSGNTIYF. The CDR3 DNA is TGTGCCAGCAGCTTTTTCCGCTTACTGAGCTCTGGAAACACCATATATTTT.

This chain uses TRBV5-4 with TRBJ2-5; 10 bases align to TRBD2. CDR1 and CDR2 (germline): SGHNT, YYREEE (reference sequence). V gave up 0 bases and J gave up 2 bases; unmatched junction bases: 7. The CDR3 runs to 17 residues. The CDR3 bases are TGTGCCAGCAGCTTGGATTGGCTAGCGGGAGCACAAGAGACCCAGTACTTC. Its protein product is CASSLDWLAGAQETQYF.

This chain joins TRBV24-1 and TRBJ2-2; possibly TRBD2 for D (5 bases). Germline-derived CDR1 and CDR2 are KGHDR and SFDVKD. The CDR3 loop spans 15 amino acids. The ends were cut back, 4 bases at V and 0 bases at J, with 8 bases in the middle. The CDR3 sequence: CATSELRANTGELFF. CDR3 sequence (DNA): TGTGCCACCAGTGAGTTGCGGGCGAACACCGGGGAGCTGTTTTTT.

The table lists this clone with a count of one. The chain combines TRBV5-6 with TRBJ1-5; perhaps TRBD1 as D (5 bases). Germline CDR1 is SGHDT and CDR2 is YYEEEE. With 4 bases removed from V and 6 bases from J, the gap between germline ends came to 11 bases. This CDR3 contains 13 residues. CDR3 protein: CASSRTRAQPQHF. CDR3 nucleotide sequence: TGTGCCAGCAGCCGCACCAGGGCTCAGCCCCAGCATTTT. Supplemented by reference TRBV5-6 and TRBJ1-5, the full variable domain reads DAGVTQSPTHLIKTRGQQVTLRCSPKSGHDTVSWYQQALGQGPQFIFQYYEEEERQRGNFPDRFSGHQFPNYSSELNVNALLLGDSALYLCASSRTRAQPQHFGDGTRLSIL.

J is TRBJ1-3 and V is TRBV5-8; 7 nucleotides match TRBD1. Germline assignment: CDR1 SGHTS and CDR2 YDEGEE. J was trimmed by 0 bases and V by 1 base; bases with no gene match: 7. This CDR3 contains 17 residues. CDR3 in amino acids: CASSLNSGTASGNTIYF. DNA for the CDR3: TGTGCCAGCAGCTTGAACTCCGGGACAGCCTCTGGAAACACCATATATTTT.

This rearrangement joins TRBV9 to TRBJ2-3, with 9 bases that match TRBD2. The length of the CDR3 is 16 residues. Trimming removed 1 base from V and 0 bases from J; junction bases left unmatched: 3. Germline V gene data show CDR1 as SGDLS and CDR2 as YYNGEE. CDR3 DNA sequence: TGTGCCAGCAGCGTATCCAGCGGGGGGAGCACAGATACGCAGTATTTT. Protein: CASSVSSGGSTDTQYF.

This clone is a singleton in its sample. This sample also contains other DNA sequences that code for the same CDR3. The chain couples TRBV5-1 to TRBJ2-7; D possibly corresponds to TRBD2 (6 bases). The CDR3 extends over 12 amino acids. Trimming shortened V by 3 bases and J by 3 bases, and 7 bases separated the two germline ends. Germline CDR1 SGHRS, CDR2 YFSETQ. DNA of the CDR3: TGCGCCAGCAGCTCGGGAGTCTACGAGCAGTACTTC. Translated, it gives CASSSGVYEQYF.

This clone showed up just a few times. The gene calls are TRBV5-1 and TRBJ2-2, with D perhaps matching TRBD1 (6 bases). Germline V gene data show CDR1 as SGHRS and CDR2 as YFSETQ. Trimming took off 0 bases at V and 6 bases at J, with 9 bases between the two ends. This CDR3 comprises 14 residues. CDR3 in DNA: TGCGCCAGCAGCTTGGACCCAGGGGCCGGGGAGCTGTTTTTT. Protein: CASSLDPGAGELFF.

The chain's CDR3 is CATTLAGGSPDTQYF. CDR3 in DNA: TGTGCCACCACTTTGGCGGGAGGGTCTCCAGATACGCAGTATTTT. The chain employs TRBV7-8 and TRBJ2-3, with 9 bases identical to TRBD2. The V segment lost 10 bases and the J segment 4 bases; nucleotides outside the gene matches: 12. Germline CDR1 reads SGHVS; CDR2 reads FQNEAQ. The CDR3 runs to 15 residues. The variable domain in full, with the rest retrieved from reference TRBV7-8 and TRBJ2-3, is GAGVSQSPRYKVAKRGQDVALRCDPISGHVSLFWYQQALGQGPEFLTYFQNEAQLDKSGLPSDRFFAERPEGSVSTLKIQRTQQEDSAVYLCATTLAGGSPDTQYFGPGTRLTVL.

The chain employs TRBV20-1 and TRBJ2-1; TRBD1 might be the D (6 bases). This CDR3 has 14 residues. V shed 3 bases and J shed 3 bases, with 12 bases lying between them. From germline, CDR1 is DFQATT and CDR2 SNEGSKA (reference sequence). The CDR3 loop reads CSASSGQVYNEQFF. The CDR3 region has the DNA TGCAGTGCTAGTTCGGGACAAGTCTACAATGAGCAGTTCTTC.

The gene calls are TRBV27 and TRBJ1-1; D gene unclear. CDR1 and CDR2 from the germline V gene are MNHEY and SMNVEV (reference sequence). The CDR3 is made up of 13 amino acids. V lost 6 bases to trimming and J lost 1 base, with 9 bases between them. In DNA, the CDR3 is TGTGCCAGCAGCAACTCCCGGAACACTGAAGCTTTCTTT. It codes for CASSNSRNTEAFF.